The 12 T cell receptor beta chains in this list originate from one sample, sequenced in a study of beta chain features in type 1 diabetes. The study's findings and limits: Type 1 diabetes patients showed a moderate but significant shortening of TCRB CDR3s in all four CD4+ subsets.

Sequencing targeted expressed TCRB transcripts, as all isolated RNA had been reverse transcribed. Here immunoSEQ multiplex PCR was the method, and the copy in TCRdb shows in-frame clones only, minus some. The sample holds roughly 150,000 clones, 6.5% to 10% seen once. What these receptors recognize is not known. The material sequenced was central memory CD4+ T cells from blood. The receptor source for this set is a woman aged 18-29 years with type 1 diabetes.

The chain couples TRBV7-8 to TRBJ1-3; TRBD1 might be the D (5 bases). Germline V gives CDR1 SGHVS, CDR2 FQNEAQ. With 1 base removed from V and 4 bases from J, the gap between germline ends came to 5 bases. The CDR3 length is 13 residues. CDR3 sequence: CASSLGQGNTIYF. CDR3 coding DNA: TGTGCCAGCAGCTTAGGACAGGGAAACACCATATATTTT.

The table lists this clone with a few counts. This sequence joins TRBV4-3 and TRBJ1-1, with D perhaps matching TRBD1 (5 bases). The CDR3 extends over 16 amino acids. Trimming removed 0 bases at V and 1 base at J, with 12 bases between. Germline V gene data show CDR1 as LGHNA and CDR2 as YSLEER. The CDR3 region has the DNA TGCGCCAGCAGCCAAGATTTTAATCAGGGGAACACTGAAGCTTTCTTT. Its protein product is CASSQDFNQGNTEAFF.

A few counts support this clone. The CDR3 sequence is CASGERGSYTDTQYF. CDR3 nucleotides: TGTGCCAGCGGCGAGCGGGGGAGTTACACAGATACGCAGTATTTT. V and J are TRBV2 and TRBJ2-3; the match to TRBD2 covers 8 bases. Germline CDR1 and CDR2: SNHLY and FYNNEI. Trimming cost V 8 bases and J 2 bases; bases outside gene matches: 9. This CDR3 is 15 amino acids long.

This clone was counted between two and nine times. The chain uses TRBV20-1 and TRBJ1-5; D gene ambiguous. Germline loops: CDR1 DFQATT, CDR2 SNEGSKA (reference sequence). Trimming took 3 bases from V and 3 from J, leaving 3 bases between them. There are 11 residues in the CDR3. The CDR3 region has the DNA TGCAGTGCTAGTAACAATCAGCCCCAGCATTTT. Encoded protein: CSASNNQPQHF.

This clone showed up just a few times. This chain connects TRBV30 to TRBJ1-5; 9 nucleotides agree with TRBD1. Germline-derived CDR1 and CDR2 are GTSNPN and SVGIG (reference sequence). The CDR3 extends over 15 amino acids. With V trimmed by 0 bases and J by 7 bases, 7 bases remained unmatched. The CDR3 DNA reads TGTGCCTGGAGTGTAGGGACAGGGTTGGGACAGCCCCAGCATTTT. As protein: CAWSVGTGLGQPQHF.

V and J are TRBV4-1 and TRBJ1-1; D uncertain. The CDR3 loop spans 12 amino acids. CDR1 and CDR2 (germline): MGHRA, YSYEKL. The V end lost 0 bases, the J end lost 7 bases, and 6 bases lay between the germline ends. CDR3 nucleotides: TGCGCCAGCAGCCAAGAGGGAGGTGAAGCTTTCTTT. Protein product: CASSQEGGEAFF.

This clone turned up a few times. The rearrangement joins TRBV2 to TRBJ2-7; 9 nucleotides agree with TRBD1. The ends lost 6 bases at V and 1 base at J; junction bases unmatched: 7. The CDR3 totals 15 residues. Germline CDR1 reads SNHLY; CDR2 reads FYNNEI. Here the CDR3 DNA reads TGTGCCAGCAGGGCCGGGACAGGGCCGTCCTACGAGCAGTACTTC. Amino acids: CASRAGTGPSYEQYF.

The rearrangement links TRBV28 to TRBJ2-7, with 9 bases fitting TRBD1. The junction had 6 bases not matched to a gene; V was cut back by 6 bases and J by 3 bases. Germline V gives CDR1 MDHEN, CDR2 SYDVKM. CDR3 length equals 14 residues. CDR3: CASRQQGAGYEQYF. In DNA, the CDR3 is TGTGCCAGCAGACAACAGGGGGCTGGCTACGAGCAGTACTTC.

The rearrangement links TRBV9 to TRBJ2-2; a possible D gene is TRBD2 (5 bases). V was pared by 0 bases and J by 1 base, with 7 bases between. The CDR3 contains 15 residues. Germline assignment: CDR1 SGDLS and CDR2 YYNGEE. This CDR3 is CASSVGGLNTGELFF. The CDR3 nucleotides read TGTGCCAGCAGCGTAGGAGGGTTGAACACCGGGGAGCTGTTTTTT.

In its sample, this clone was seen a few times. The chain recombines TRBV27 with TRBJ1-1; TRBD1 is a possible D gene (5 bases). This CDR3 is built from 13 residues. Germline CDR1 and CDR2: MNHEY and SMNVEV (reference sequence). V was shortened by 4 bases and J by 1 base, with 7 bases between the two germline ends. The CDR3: CASSYQGNTEAFF. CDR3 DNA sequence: TGTGCCAGCAGTTACCAGGGGAACACTGAAGCTTTCTTT.

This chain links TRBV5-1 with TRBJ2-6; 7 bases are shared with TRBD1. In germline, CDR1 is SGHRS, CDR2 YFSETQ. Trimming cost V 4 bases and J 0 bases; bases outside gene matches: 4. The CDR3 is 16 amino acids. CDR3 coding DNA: TGCGCCAGCAGCGGGACAGCCGACTCTGGGGCCAACGTCCTGACTTTC. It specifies CASSGTADSGANVLTF.

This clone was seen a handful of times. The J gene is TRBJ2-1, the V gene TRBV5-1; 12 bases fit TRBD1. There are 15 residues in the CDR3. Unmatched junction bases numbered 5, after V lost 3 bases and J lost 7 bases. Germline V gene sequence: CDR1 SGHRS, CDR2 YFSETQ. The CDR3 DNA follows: TGCGCCAGCAGCTCGGGACAGGGGGCGAAAAATGAGCAGTTCTTC. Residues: CASSSGQGAKNEQFF.